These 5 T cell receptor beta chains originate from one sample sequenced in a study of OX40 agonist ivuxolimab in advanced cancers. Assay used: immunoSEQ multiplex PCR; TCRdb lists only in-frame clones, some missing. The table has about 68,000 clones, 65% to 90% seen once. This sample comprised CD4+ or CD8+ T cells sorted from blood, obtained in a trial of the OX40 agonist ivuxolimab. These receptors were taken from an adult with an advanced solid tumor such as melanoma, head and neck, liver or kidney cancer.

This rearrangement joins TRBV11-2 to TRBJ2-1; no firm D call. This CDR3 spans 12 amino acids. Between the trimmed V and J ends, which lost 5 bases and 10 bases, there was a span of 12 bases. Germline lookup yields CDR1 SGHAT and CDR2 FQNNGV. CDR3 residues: CASSPIENEQFF. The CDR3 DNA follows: TGTGCCAGCAGCCCCATCGAGAACGAGCAGTTCTTC.

The CDR3 protein is CASSPSEAGEFF. The CDR3 DNA is TGTGCCAGCTCACCTAGCGAGGCGGGGGAGTTCTTC. The chain uses TRBV18 and TRBJ2-1; 7 nucleotides match TRBD2. The trim removed 3 bases at V and 14 bases at J, leaving 7 bases unmatched. The CDR3 is made up of 12 amino acids. Per germline, CDR1 KGHSH and CDR2 LQKENI. The entire variable domain, with the rest obtained from reference TRBV18 and TRBJ2-1, is as follows: NAGVMQNPRHLVRRRGQEARLRCSPMKGHSHVYWYRQLPEEGLKFMVYLQKENIIDESGMPKERFSAEFPKEGPSILRIQQVVRGDSAAYFCASSPSEAGEFFGPGTRLTVL.

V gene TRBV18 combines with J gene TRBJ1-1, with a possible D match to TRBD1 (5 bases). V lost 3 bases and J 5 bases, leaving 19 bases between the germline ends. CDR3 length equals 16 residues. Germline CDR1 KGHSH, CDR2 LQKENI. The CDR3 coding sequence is TGTGCCAGCTCACCCAATCCTACGCAGGGCAGAACTGAAGCTTTCTTT. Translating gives CASSPNPTQGRTEAFF. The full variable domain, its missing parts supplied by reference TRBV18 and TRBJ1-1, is NAGVMQNPRHLVRRRGQEARLRCSPMKGHSHVYWYRQLPEEGLKFMVYLQKENIIDESGMPKERFSAEFPKEGPSILRIQQVVRGDSAAYFCASSPNPTQGRTEAFFGQGTRLTVV.

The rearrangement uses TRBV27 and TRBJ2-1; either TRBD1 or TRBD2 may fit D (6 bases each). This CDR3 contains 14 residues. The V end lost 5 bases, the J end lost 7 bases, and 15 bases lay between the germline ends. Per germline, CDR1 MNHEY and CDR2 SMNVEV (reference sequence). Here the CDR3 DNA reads TGTGCCAGCAGTCCGACCGGGGGCTGGAATGAGCAGTTCTTC. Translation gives CASSPTGGWNEQFF.

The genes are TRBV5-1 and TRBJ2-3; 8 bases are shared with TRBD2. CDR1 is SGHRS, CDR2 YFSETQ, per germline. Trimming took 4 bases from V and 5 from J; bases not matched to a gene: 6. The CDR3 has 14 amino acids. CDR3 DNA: TGCGCCAGCAGCCCCGGGGGGGTTAAAGATACGCAGTATTTT. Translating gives CASSPGGVKDTQYF.